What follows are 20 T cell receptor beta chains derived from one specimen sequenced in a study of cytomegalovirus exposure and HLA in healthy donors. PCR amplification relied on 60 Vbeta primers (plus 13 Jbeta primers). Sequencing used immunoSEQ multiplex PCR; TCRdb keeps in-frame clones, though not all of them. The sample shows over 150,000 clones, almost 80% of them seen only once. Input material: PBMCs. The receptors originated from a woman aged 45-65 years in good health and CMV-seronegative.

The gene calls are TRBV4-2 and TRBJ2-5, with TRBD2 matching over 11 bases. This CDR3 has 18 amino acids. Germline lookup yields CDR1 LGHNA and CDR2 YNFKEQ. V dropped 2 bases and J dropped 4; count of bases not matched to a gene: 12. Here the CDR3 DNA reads TGTGCCAGCAGCCAACAACTACCGGGACTAGCGGCGGTAGAGACCCAGTACTTC. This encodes CASSQQLPGLAAVETQYF.

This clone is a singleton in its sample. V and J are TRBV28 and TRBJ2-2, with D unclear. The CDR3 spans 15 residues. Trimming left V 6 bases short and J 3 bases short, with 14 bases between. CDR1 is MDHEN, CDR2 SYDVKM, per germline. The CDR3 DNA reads TGTGCCAGCAGCAATCAGCCGGGTTACACCGGGGAGCTGTTTTTT. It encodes CASSNQPGYTGELFF.

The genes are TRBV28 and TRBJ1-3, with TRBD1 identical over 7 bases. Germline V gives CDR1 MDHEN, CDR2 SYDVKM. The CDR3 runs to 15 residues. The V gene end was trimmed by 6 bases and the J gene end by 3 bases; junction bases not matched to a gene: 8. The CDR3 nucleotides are TGTGCCAGCAGACCCGGGACAGTCCTTGGAAACACCATATATTTT. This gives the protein CASRPGTVLGNTIYF.

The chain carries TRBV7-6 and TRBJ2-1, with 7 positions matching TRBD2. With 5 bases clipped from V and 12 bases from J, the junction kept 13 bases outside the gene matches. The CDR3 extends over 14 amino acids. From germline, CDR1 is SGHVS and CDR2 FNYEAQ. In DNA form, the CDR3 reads TGTGCCAGCAGCCGCTACGGGGGGTCTTCCGCGCAGTTCTTC. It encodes CASSRYGGSSAQFF.

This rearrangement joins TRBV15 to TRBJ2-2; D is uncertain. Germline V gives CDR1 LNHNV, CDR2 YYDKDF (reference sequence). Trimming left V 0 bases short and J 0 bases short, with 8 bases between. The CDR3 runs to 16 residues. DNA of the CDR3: TGTGCCACCAGCAGAGAAGAGGTCGCGAACACCGGGGAGCTGTTTTTT. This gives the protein CATSREEVANTGELFF.

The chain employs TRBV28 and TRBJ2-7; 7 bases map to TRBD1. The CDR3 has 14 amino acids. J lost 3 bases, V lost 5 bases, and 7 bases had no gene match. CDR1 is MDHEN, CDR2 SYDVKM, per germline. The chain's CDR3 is CASSGSQGSYEQYF. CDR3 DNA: TGTGCCAGCAGTGGTTCACAGGGGAGCTACGAGCAGTACTTC. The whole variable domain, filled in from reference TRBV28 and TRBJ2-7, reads DVKVTQSSRYLVKRTGEKVFLECVQDMDHENMFWYRQDPGLGLRLIYFSYDVKMKEKGDIPEGYSVSREKKERFSLILESASTNQTSMYLCASSGSQGSYEQYFGPGTRLTVT.

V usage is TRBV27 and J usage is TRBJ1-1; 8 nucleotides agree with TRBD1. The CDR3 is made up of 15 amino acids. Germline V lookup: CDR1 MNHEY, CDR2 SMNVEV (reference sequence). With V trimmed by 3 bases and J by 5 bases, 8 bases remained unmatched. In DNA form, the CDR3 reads TGTGCCAGCAGTTTGAAGACAGGGGCGGGTACTGAAGCTTTCTTT. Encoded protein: CASSLKTGAGTEAFF.

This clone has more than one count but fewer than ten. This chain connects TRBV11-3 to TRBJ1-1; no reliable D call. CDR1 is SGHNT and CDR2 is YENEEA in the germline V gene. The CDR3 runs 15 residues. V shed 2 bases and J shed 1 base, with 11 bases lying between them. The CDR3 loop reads CASSLSYGSNTEAFF. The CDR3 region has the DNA TGTGCCAGCAGCTTAAGTTACGGGTCGAACACTGAAGCTTTCTTT.

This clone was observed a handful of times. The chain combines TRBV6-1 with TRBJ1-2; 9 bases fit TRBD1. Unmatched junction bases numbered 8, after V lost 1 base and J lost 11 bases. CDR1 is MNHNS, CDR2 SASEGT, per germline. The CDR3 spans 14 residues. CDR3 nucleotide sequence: TGTGCCAGCAGTGAAGGAGGGACAGGGAGTGGGTACACCTTC. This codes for CASSEGGTGSGYTF.

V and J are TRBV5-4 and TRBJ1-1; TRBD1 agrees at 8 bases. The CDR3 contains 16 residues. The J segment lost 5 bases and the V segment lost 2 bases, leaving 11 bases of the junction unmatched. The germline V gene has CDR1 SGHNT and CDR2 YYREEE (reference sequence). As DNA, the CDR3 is TGTGCCAGCAGCTTATTCCAGGGGGCCTTCTGGACTGAAGCTTTCTTT. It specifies CASSLFQGAFWTEAFF.

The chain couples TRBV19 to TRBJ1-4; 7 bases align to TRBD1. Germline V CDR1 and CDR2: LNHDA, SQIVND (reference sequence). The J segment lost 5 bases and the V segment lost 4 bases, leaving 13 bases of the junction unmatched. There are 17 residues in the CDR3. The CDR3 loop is CASSNKRGRSLNEKLFF. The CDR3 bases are TGTGCCAGTAGTAACAAGAGGGGGCGAAGTTTGAATGAAAAACTGTTTTTT.

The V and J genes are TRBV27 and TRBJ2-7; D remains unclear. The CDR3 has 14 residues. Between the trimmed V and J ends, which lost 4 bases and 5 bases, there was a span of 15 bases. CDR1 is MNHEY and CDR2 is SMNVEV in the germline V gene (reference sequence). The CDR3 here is CASSSAQDFHEQYF. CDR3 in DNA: TGTGCCAGCAGTTCCGCCCAGGATTTCCACGAGCAGTACTTC.

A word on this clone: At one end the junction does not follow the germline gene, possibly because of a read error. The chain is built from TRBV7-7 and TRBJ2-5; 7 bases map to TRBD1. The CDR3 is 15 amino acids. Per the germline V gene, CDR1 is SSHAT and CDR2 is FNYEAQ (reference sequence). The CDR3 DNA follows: TGTGCTAGCAGCTCAACAGGGGCGCTTAAAGAGACCCAGTACTTC. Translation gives CASSSTGALKETQYF.

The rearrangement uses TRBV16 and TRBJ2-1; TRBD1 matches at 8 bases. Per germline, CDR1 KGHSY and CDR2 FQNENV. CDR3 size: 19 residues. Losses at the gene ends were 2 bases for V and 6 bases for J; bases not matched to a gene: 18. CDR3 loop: CASSQLIPGGASLGNEQFF. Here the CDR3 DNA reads TGTGCCAGCAGCCAACTCATTCCAGGGGGCGCTTCCCTCGGCAATGAGCAGTTCTTC.

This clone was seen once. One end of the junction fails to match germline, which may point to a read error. The DNA for the CDR3 is TGTGCCAGCAGCTGGGGACTAGCGGGAGGGTACGAGCAATACTTC. It is translated as CASSWGLAGGYEQYF. V gene TRBV7-9 combines with J gene TRBJ2-7; TRBD2 matches at 16 bases. The CDR3 totals 15 residues. CDR1 and CDR2 (germline): SEHNR, FQNEAQ (reference sequence).

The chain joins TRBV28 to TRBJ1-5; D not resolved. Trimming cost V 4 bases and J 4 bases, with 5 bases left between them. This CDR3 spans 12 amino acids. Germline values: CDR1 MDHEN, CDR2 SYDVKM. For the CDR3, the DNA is TGTGCCAGCAGTTCCGTAAATCAGCCCCAGCATTTT. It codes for CASSSVNQPQHF.

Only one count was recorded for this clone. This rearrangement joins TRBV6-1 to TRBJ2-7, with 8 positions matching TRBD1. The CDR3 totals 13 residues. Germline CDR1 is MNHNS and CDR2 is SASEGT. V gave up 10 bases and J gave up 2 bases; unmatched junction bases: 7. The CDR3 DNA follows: TGTGCCACCACCGGGACAGGAGCCTACGAGCAGTACTTC. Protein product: CATTGTGAYEQYF.

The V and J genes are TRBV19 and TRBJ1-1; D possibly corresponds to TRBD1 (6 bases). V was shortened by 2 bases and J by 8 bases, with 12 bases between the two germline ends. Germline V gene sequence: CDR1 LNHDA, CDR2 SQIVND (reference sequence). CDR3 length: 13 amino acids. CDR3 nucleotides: TGTGCCAGTAGTATACTTCCCGGGACAGAAGCTTTCTTT. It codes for CASSILPGTEAFF.

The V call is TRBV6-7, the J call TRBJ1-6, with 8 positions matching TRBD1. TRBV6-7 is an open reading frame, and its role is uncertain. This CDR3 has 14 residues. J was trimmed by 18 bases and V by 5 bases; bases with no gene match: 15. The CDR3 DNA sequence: TGTGCCAGCAGTATAGGGACAGGTACGAGGATTTGCCACTTT. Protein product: CASSIGTGTRICHF.

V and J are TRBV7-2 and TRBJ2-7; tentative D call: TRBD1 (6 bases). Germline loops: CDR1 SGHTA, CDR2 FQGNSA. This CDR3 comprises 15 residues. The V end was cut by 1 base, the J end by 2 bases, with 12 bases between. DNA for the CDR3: TGTGCCAGCAGCTTAGACAGGGACCCAACCTACGAGCAGTACTTC. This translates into CASSLDRDPTYEQYF.